This TCR beta chain appears in the sequencing data of a study of Ad26.COV2.S vaccination and SARS-CoV-2 variants. A single count supports this clone. Its specificity is unknown. Treatment indicated: 15 to 20 received Ad26.COV2.S at low or high dose, single or two shots; about 5 received placebo; per-sample allocation not given. Sampling occurred on day 63 after the first vaccine or placebo injection. General observations from the study: Placebo and vaccine recipients had non-spike TCR breadth that was similar. Researchers cautioned that TCR breadth and depth analyses may have underestimated total T cell responses.

The CDR3 totals 13 residues. Germline V gives CDR1 SGHDT, CDR2 YYEEEE. The germline V and J ends were trimmed by 4 bases and 3 bases, with 7 bases remaining between them. Sequencing was performed with immunoSEQ multiplex PCR; in TCRdb, only in-frame clones are kept and a portion is missing. Of around 450,000 clones listed, 80% to 90% are singletons. This receptor was taken from a person aged 18-65 years who received the Ad26.COV2.S COVID-19 vaccine or a placebo. J is TRBJ1-4 and V is TRBV5-6; no clear D. The material was peripheral blood, obtained in a trial of Ad26.COV2.S vaccine versus placebo. DNA of the CDR3: TGTGCCAGCAGCCCCCGCCCTAATGAAAAACTGTTTTTT. Amino acid sequence: CASSPRPNEKLFF. Based on the CDR3 plus reference TRBV5-6 and TRBJ1-4, the full variable domain is DAGVTQSPTHLIKTRGQQVTLRCSPKSGHDTVSWYQQALGQGPQFIFQYYEEEERQRGNFPDRFSGHQFPNYSSELNVNALLLGDSALYLCASSPRPNEKLFFGSGTQLSVL.